The present T cell receptor (beta chain) was sequenced within a study of pediatric ulcerative colitis. Study conclusions and caveats: Acute severe colitis showed lower rectal diversity from clonal expansions. No controls had the two rectal clonotypes shared by ulcerative colitis patients. Ulcerative colitis patients shared more blood-rectal clones than controls.

V was clipped by 0 bases and J by 5 bases; unmatched bases: 6. Germline loops: CDR1 SGHRS, CDR2 YFSETQ. The CDR3 is 17 residues long. The method was immunoSEQ multiplex PCR; TCRdb's version includes in-frame clones alone and lacks a portion of them. The sample records 35,000 to 45,000 clones, approximately 82% being singletons. With regard to this clone: The antigen is undetermined.

No immunosuppressive drugs were given to ulcerative colitis patients before diagnostic colonoscopy. This TCR was recovered from a girl aged 5-17 years with moderate ulcerative colitis. This chain links TRBV5-1 with TRBJ2-1; 12 bases map to TRBD2. Sequencing was carried out using blood. The CDR3 nucleotides read TGCGCCAGCAGCTTGGAGGCTAGCGGGAGGGCCGACAATGAGCAGTTCTTC. Translation gives CASSLEASGRADNEQFF.